The 6 T cell receptor beta chains below all came from one sample that was sequenced in a study of T cell repertoires in cytomegalovirus infection (dated by TCRdb to 2018 to 2020). The data were produced on an Illumina HiSeq 1500. The public reads were reprocessed in TCRdb via fastp at Q25 and MiXCR, keeping in-frame beta chains. Duplicate CDR3 protein sequences are folded into a single record with the most common DNA and genes. The sample table records 250,000 to 300,000 distinct CDR3 sequences; approximately 15% of these occur just once. Clones ranked in the top ten supply about 45% of the sample. The specimen sequenced was CD8+ T cells from PBMCs. Source of these receptors: a human donor in good health (CMV status not recorded). Some clones in this sample may be carry-over from other donors' samples.

This clonotype has a handful of counts. This chain joins TRBV5-1 and TRBJ2-1; a possible D gene is TRBD2 (6 bases). Trimming shortened V by 6 bases and J by 9 bases, and 16 bases separated the two germline ends. The CDR3 is made up of 13 amino acids. Germline V gene lookup returns CDR1 SGHRS and CDR2 YFSETQ. The CDR3, as DNA: TGCGCCAGCACCCCAGGTGGGGGAGGTGAGCAGTTCTTC. Translated: CASTPGGGGEQFF.

This clonotype was seen ten or more times. The V and J genes are TRBV7-2 and TRBJ2-1; D not resolved. This CDR3 is built from 14 residues. CDR1 and CDR2 from the germline V gene are SGHTA and FQGNSA. V dropped 6 bases and J dropped 7 bases, with 16 bases sitting between them. The CDR3: CASRGERNRNEQFF. The CDR3 nucleotides read TGTGCCAGCAGAGGAGAGAGGAATCGGAATGAGCAGTTCTTC.

This clonotype was observed a handful of times. The chain uses TRBV29-1 and TRBJ2-5; possible D gene TRBD1, 5 bases. CDR1 SQVTM and CDR2 ANQGSEA come from the germline V gene. V was shortened by 1 base and J by 7 bases, with 10 bases between the two germline ends. This CDR3 spans 12 amino acids. The CDR3, as DNA: TGCAGCGTTGAAGTGGAAGGGGTGACCCAGTACTTC. Translated, it gives CSVEVEGVTQYF.

This clonotype was recorded at least ten times. V usage is TRBV7-9 and J usage is TRBJ2-7, with D maybe TRBD1 (7 bases). CDR1 is SEHNR, CDR2 FQNEAQ, per germline (reference sequence). The ends were cut back, 3 bases at V and 0 bases at J, with 24 bases in the middle. This CDR3 comprises 19 residues. The CDR3 region is CASSLDYRSDRDLSYEQYF. CDR3 sequence (DNA): TGTGCCAGCAGCTTGGACTACCGCAGTGACAGGGATCTCTCCTACGAGCAGTACTTC.

The chain is built from TRBV7-9 and TRBJ2-5, with TRBD1 as a possible D gene (5 bases). V was clipped by 4 bases and J by 5 bases, with 14 bases between them. The germline gives CDR1 SEHNR, CDR2 FQNEAQ (reference sequence). The CDR3 totals 14 residues. The CDR3 bases are TGTGCCAGCAGCTCACAGACAGATTGGGAGACCCAGTACTTC. The encoded protein is CASSSQTDWETQYF.

The chain has TRBV29-1 and TRBJ1-2, with 8 bases that match TRBD1. V shed 4 bases, J shed 4 bases, and the junction held 5 bases outside the gene matches. The germline V gene encodes CDR1 SQVTM and CDR2 ANQGSEA. The CDR3 loop spans 13 amino acids. The DNA for the CDR3 is TGCAGCGTTGGACAGGGGAGTGGCTATGGCTACACCTTC. Protein product: CSVGQGSGYGYTF.